A single sample gave rise to the 2 T cell receptor beta chains below, sequenced in a study of OX40 agonist ivuxolimab in advanced cancers. This table comes from immunoSEQ multiplex PCR, and its TCRdb copy is limited to in-frame clones, with some not included. The sample lists around 79,000 clones, roughly 91% occurring once. Sequencing was performed on CD4+ or CD8+ T cells sorted from blood, taken in a trial of the OX40 agonist ivuxolimab. The receptors originated from an adult with an advanced solid tumor such as melanoma, head and neck, liver or kidney cancer.

This clone has a single count. The rearrangement uses TRBV7-9 and TRBJ2-7, with D possibly TRBD1 on 6 matching bases. Deletions cut 1 base from V and 3 bases from J, with 10 bases between. The CDR3 is made up of 14 amino acids. Germline V gene lookup returns CDR1 SEHNR and CDR2 FQNEAQ (reference sequence). The CDR3 DNA reads TGTGCCAGCAGCTTAGACAGGGACCACTACGAGCAGTACTTC. The encoded protein is CASSLDRDHYEQYF.

A few counts support this clone. The V and J genes are TRBV6-5 and TRBJ2-1; D is perhaps TRBD1 (6 bases). The CDR3 has 14 residues. The V gene lost 6 bases and the J gene lost 4 bases, with 13 bases spanning the gap. Germline assignment: CDR1 MNHEY and CDR2 SVGAGI. This chain's CDR3 is CASRHRDRYNEQFF. CDR3 in DNA: TGTGCCAGCAGACACAGGGATAGGTACAATGAGCAGTTCTTC.